Below, 9 T cell receptor beta chains from the same sample are listed, as sequenced in a study of cytomegalovirus exposure and HLA in healthy donors. The PCR made use of 60 Vbeta and 13 Jbeta primers. Here immunoSEQ multiplex PCR was the method, and the copy in TCRdb shows in-frame clones only, minus some. The repertoire includes about 180,000 clones, about 80% of them detected once, and approximately 1.4% sits in the top ten. The sample taken for sequencing was PBMCs. Receptor source: a man aged 35 to 55 in good health and CMV-seronegative.

This clone came up once. V gene TRBV14 combines with J gene TRBJ1-1; D unresolved. There are 11 residues in the CDR3. Germline CDR1 and CDR2: SGHDN and FVKESK. Between the trimmed V and J ends, which lost 7 bases and 10 bases, there was a span of 13 bases. CDR3 region: CASKTDTAAFF. As DNA, the CDR3 is TGTGCCAGCAAAACAGACACGGCAGCTTTCTTT.

This rearrangement joins TRBV2 to TRBJ1-1; TRBD1 is a possible D gene (5 bases). V lost 9 bases to trimming and J lost 2 bases, with 16 bases between them. The germline gives CDR1 SNHLY, CDR2 FYNNEI. CDR3 length equals 14 residues. This chain's CDR3 is CARFKGGANTEAFF. The CDR3 coding sequence is TGTGCCAGGTTTAAAGGAGGGGCCAACACTGAAGCTTTCTTT.

The V call is TRBV9, the J call TRBJ2-1; D is possibly TRBD1 (6 bases). Germline loops: CDR1 SGDLS, CDR2 YYNGEE. V gave up 4 bases and J gave up 9 bases, with 14 bases separating them. The CDR3 is 13 amino acids. Here the CDR3 DNA reads TGTGCCAGCAGCTCCAGGGGCGACACTGAGCAGTTCTTC. Amino acids: CASSSRGDTEQFF. The entire variable domain, with the rest obtained from reference TRBV9 and TRBJ2-1, is as follows: DSGVTQTPKHLITATGQRVTLRCSPRSGDLSVYWYQQSLDQGLQFLIQYYNGEERAKGNILERFSAQQFPDLHSELNLSSLELGDSALYFCASSSRGDTEQFFGPGTRLTVL.

This clone appeared a few times. This sequence joins TRBV7-2 and TRBJ1-4; 7 nucleotides align to TRBD1. Germline CDR1 reads SGHTA; CDR2 reads FQGNSA. With V trimmed by 5 bases and J by 8 bases, 8 bases remained unmatched. This CDR3 has 14 residues. In nucleotides, the CDR3 is TGTGCCAGCAGCCGAAACAGGGGTTGGGAAAAACTGTTTTTT. This sequence encodes CASSRNRGWEKLFF.

This clone was observed once. The V call is TRBV7-2, the J call TRBJ2-1; 11 bases fit TRBD2. The V gene's germline CDR1 is SGHTA and CDR2 FQGNSA. V lost 1 base, J lost 10 bases, and 9 bases stayed unmatched. This CDR3 is 16 amino acids long. The CDR3 spells CASSLGVAGGPGEQFF. The CDR3 bases are TGTGCCAGCAGCTTAGGGGTAGCGGGGGGGCCAGGGGAGCAGTTCTTC.

The chain joins TRBV4-3 to TRBJ2-1; 10 nucleotides match TRBD2. V lost 0 bases, J lost 12 bases, and 5 bases stayed unmatched. The CDR3 runs to 14 residues. The germline V gene encodes CDR1 LGHNA and CDR2 YSLEER. CDR3 sequence (DNA): TGCGCCAGCAGCCAAGATCGAGCGGGAGGGCCGCAGTTCTTC. Its translation is CASSQDRAGGPQFF.

The V gene is TRBV19, the J gene TRBJ1-5; maybe TRBD1 (6 bases). CDR1 and CDR2 from the germline V gene are LNHDA and SQIVND (reference sequence). There are 14 residues in the CDR3. The V and J ends lost 8 bases and 0 bases respectively, with 11 bases between them. CDR3 sequence reads: CASYDRYSNQPQHF. The DNA of the CDR3 is TGTGCCAGTTATGACAGGTATAGCAATCAGCCCCAGCATTTT.

The chain combines TRBV7-2 with TRBJ2-5; 7 bases are a match to TRBD2. The CDR3 length is 16 residues. Germline CDR1 reads SGHTA; CDR2 reads FQGNSA. V dropped 3 bases and J dropped 2; count of bases not matched to a gene: 9. The CDR3 here is CASSFPGTGGQETQYF. The CDR3 coding sequence is TGTGCCAGCAGCTTTCCCGGGACCGGGGGGCAAGAGACCCAGTACTTC.

This clone was recorded a few times. The genes are TRBV28 and TRBJ1-2, with 9 positions matching TRBD1. CDR1 and CDR2 (germline): MDHEN, SYDVKM. The V gene end was trimmed by 8 bases and the J gene end by 7 bases; junction bases not matched to a gene: 5. The CDR3 is 12 residues long. CDR3 in DNA: TGTGCCAGCGGGGACAGGGTAACTGGCTACACCTTC. Amino acid sequence: CASGDRVTGYTF.